Below, 18 T cell receptor beta chains from the same sample are listed, as sequenced in a study of CXCR3-negative and CXCR3-positive naive CD8 T cells. Antigen specificity for these receptors is unknown. Study outcomes and limitations: Naive CXCR3-positive cells had TRB CDR3s more hydrophobic than those of CXCR3-negative naive cells.

The TRB libraries of cDNA were built by UMI-labeled 5' RACE. TCRdb re-analyzed the 5' RACE reads; it lists each CDR3 protein once, without DNA. Recorded for this sample: about 4,900 distinct CDR3 sequences. Sequences were obtained from naive CXCR3+ CD8+ T cells from blood. Subset: CD45RO-CCR7+CD27+CD95- naive CD8+ T cells expressing CXCR3 (TNR3+). These receptors all stem from a human donor in good health. Some clones in this sample may be carry-over from other donors' samples.

The chain has TRBV6-5 and TRBJ2-1. The CDR3 is 14 residues long. Germline lookup yields CDR1 MNHEY and CDR2 SVGAGI. The CDR3 reads CGRLYRSSYNEQFF.

This rearrangement joins TRBV6-6 to TRBJ2-7; TCRdb proposes TRBD1, but this gene call is untestable without DNA. Per the germline V gene, CDR1 is MNHNY and CDR2 is SVGAGI (reference sequence). CDR3 size: 14 residues. Here the CDR3 reads CASSYWGRGDEQYF.

The CDR3: CASSQGRTGGLYEQYF. V usage is TRBV4-3 and J usage is TRBJ2-7; TCRdb selects TRBD1, and the lack of DNA leaves this call unchecked. The CDR3 is 16 residues long. Germline V gene sequence: CDR1 LGHNA, CDR2 YSLEER.

V and J are TRBV6-2 or TRBV6-3 and TRBJ2-7. The V gene's germline CDR1 is MNHEY and CDR2 SVGEGT. CDR3 length: 17 residues. The CDR3 reads CASSYSIVGSRPYEQYF.

This clonotype is classed as medium-sized by frequency. This chain joins TRBV2 and TRBJ2-7; TCRdb returns TRBD2, unconfirmable since there is no DNA. In germline, CDR1 is SNHLY, CDR2 FYNNEI. This CDR3 has 13 amino acids. CDR3 protein: CASSAGMSYEQYF.

This rearrangement joins TRBV12-3 or TRBV12-4 to TRBJ2-1; TCRdb gives TRBD2 as the D gene, but with no DNA this cannot be confirmed. The CDR3 length is 16 residues. CDR3 loop: CASSAQLAGAYNEQFF.

Its frequency marks this clonotype as medium-sized. The V and J genes are TRBV2 and TRBJ2-3. The CDR3 is 13 amino acids. The V gene's germline CDR1 is SNHLY and CDR2 FYNNEI. This CDR3 reads CASLGRDTDTQYF.

The V call is TRBV7-8, the J call TRBJ1-4. Germline CDR1 reads SGHVS; CDR2 reads FQNEAQ. CDR3 length: 17 amino acids. The CDR3 loop is CASSSKSGGPTNEKLFF.

By frequency, this clonotype is medium-sized. V is TRBV10-3 and J is TRBJ2-5. Germline loops: CDR1 ENHRY, CDR2 SYGVKD. The CDR3 is 13 amino acids. The CDR3 spells CAISDSTGETQYF.

The chain is built from TRBV28 and TRBJ2-7; without DNA, the TCRdb call of TRBD1 cannot be checked. Germline CDR1 is MDHEN and CDR2 is SYDVKM. CDR3 length: 14 amino acids. CDR3: CASRSTGTAYEQYF. Based on the CDR3 plus reference TRBV28 and TRBJ2-7, the full variable domain is DVKVTQSSRYLVKRTGEKVFLECVQDMDHENMFWYRQDPGLGLRLIYFSYDVKMKEKGDIPEGYSVSREKKERFSLILESASTNQTSMYLCASRSTGTAYEQYFGPGTRLTVT.

This rearrangement joins TRBV7-9 to TRBJ2-3; TCRdb picks TRBD2, but there is no DNA to check that call. The germline gives CDR1 SEHNR, CDR2 FQNEAQ (reference sequence). The CDR3 sequence is 15 residues long. The CDR3: CASSLTSGGTDTQYF.

This rearrangement joins TRBV5-5 to TRBJ2-7; TCRdb outputs TRBD1, but without DNA this stays unchecked. This CDR3 region has 15 residues. CDR1 and CDR2 (germline): SGHKS, YYEKEE (reference sequence). The CDR3 region is CASSHPGQGSYEQYF.

The chain carries TRBV29-1 and TRBJ2-1; TCRdb reports TRBD1, a call that lacks DNA to check it against. This CDR3 region has 14 residues. CDR1 SQVTM and CDR2 ANQGSEA come from the germline V gene. This CDR3 reads CSVDGDHSYNEQFF.

This clonotype is labeled medium-sized based on frequency. This chain uses TRBV29-1 with TRBJ2-7; TCRdb gives TRBD1 as the D gene, but with no DNA this cannot be confirmed. Per germline, CDR1 SQVTM and CDR2 ANQGSEA. The CDR3 runs 13 residues. The CDR3 reads CSVVGQGSYEQYF.

The gene calls are TRBV3-1 and TRBJ1-2; TCRdb outputs TRBD1, but without DNA this stays unchecked. Germline V CDR1 and CDR2: LGHDT, YNNKEL (reference sequence). This CDR3 spans 18 amino acids. CDR3 loop: CASSQSSFSSGLHYGYTF. Drawing the rest from reference TRBV3-1 and TRBJ1-2, the complete variable domain is DTAVSQTPKYLVTQMGNDKSIKCEQNLGHDTMYWYKQDSKKFLKIMFSYNNKELIINETVPNRFSPKSPDKAHLNLHINSLELGDSAVYFCASSQSSFSSGLHYGYTFGSGTRLTVV.

V usage is TRBV29-1 and J usage is TRBJ2-5. From germline, CDR1 is SQVTM and CDR2 ANQGSEA. CDR3 length equals 14 residues. The CDR3 is CSVPSMPYQETQYF.

The chain links TRBV6-5 to TRBJ1-6; no DNA is available, so the TRBD1 call from TCRdb remains unchecked. The CDR3 has 18 amino acids. In germline, CDR1 is MNHEY, CDR2 SVGAGI. This chain's CDR3 is CASSYGGTRATWDSPLHF.

This chain links TRBV7-9 with TRBJ2-2; TCRdb proposes TRBD2, but this gene call is untestable without DNA. CDR3 length equals 14 residues. Germline-derived CDR1 and CDR2 are SEHNR and FQNEAQ (reference sequence). The CDR3 sequence is CASSPPGPAGELFF.